This T cell receptor (beta chain) was found in a study of early T cells in non-severe SARS-CoV-2 infection. MiXCR, applied by TCRdb to the 5' RACE reads, yields one record per CDR3 protein. The sample holds 55,000 to 65,000 distinct CDR3 sequences, over 9.5% seen once. The source material was whole blood. These receptors were obtained from an adult who was a healthcare worker with PCR-confirmed SARS-CoV-2 infection or an uninfected control (not recorded which).

In its sample, this clonotype was seen many times. The V and J genes are TRBV3-1 and TRBJ1-4, with unresolved D. Germline V gene sequence: CDR1 LGHDT, CDR2 YNNKEL (reference sequence). The CDR3 consists of 15 residues. Trimming left V 0 bases short and J 0 bases short, with 5 bases between. CDR3 nucleotide sequence: TGTGCCAGCAGCCAAGAGTACGCAACTAATGAAAAACTGTTTTTT. Amino acid sequence: CASSQEYATNEKLFF.